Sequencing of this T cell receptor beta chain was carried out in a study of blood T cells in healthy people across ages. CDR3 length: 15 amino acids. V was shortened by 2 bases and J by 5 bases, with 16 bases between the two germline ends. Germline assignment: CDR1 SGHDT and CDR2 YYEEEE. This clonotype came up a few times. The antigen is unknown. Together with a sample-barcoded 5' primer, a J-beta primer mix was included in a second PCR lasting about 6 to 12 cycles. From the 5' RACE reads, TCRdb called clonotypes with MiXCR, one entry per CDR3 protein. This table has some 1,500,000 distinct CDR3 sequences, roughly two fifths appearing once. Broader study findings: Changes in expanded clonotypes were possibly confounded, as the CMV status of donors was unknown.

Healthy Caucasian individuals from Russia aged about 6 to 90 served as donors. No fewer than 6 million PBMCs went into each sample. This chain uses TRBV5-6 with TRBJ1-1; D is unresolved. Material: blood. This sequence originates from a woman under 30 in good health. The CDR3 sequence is CASSFLSERWTEAFF. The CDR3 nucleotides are TGTGCCAGCAGCTTTTTAAGCGAACGGTGGACTGAAGCTTTCTTT.